The 13 T cell receptor beta chains below come from one sample, sequenced in a study of regulatory T cells in long-lasting Graves disease. Arm-PCR of CDR3 regions and iRepertoire HTBI primers were the basis on which TCR beta libraries were built. TCRdb processed the multiplex PCR reads anew with MiXCR; each CDR3 protein has one entry. The sample consists of 420,000 or so distinct CDR3 sequences, 23% of them appearing once. Stated time point: persistent/refractory GD, antithyroid drugs over 5 years with positive TRAb. Preparation of the TCR library used RNA extracted from PBMCs. This material consisted of peripheral blood mononuclear cells (PBMCs), taken when the disease was refractory, from a patient treated with antithyroid drugs. The receptors derive from a female donor with Graves disease.

The table lists this clonotype with many counts. The CDR3, as DNA: TGTGCCAGCAGTGACGGGGCCTATGGCTACACCTTC. Translated: CASSDGAYGYTF. This rearrangement joins TRBV28 to TRBJ1-2; maybe TRBD1 (5 bases). The CDR3 is 12 residues long. V was clipped by 5 bases and J by 4 bases, with 8 bases between them. The V gene's germline CDR1 is MDHEN and CDR2 SYDVKM.

In this sample, this clonotype turned up a few times. This CDR3 is missing its conserved last phenylalanine or tryptophan, likely due to a read error. This chain joins TRBV28 and TRBJ2-7; D gene uncertain. From germline, CDR1 is MDHEN and CDR2 SYDVKM. CDR3 length: 16 amino acids. Trimming removed 2 bases at V and 4 bases at J, with 18 bases between. The CDR3 region has the DNA TGTGCCAGCAGTTTAAGGTCTAGGGTGGGTGGGTACGAGCAGTACCTC. It specifies CASSLRSRVGGYEQYL.

This clonotype was observed at least ten times. The gene calls are TRBV2 and TRBJ2-5, with TRBD2 matching 9 bases. This CDR3 is 15 amino acids long. V shed 6 bases, J shed 5 bases, and the junction held 10 bases outside the gene matches. CDR1 SNHLY and CDR2 FYNNEI come from the germline V gene. CDR3 nucleotides: TGTGCCAGCAGGGCGACTAGCGGAGGGGCGGAGACCCAGTACTTC. Amino acid sequence: CASRATSGGAETQYF.

The sample holds a few counts of this clonotype. The chain combines TRBV20-1 with TRBJ1-2, with 7 nucleotides matching TRBD1. The CDR3 length is 12 residues. After removal of 6 bases from V and 8 bases from J, the junction contained 9 bases not matched to a gene. Germline lookup yields CDR1 DFQATT and CDR2 SNEGSKA (reference sequence). Here the CDR3 reads CSAPRGDGGYTF. As DNA, the CDR3 is TGCAGTGCACCCAGGGGGGACGGGGGCTACACCTTC.

This clonotype was observed at least ten times. This chain connects TRBV28 to TRBJ2-5; TRBD1 agrees at 8 bases. This CDR3 has 15 amino acids. Germline V gene sequence: CDR1 MDHEN, CDR2 SYDVKM. With 5 bases clipped from V and 5 bases from J, the junction kept 10 bases outside the gene matches. DNA of the CDR3: TGTGCCAGCAGTCCAACAAGGACAGGGAAGGAGACCCAGTACTTC. The encoded protein is CASSPTRTGKETQYF.

This clonotype was seen more than once but under ten times. This sequence joins TRBV10-2 and TRBJ1-1; D call uncertain. Trimming cost V 6 bases and J 0 bases, with 11 bases left between them. CDR1 is WSHSY and CDR2 is SAAADI in the germline V gene. The CDR3 contains 14 residues. DNA for the CDR3: TGCGCCAGCAGGGAAAGGATAATGAACACTGAAGCTTTCTTT. The encoded protein is CASRERIMNTEAFF.

There are a few counts of this clonotype. This chain joins TRBV27 and TRBJ1-4, with TRBD1 as a possible D gene (5 bases). The CDR3 loop spans 14 amino acids. V was trimmed by 6 bases and J by 8 bases, leaving 16 bases between them. From germline, CDR1 is MNHEY and CDR2 SMNVEV (reference sequence). This CDR3 is CASRGETADEKLFF. CDR3 sequence (DNA): TGTGCCAGCAGAGGGGAGACCGCGGACGAAAAACTGTTTTTT.

In its sample, this clonotype was seen a few times. The chain couples TRBV20-1 to TRBJ2-5, with 16 bases fitting TRBD2. Germline loops: CDR1 DFQATT, CDR2 SNEGSKA (reference sequence). The CDR3 spans 19 residues. With V trimmed by 6 bases and J by 5 bases, 18 bases remained unmatched. CDR3 in amino acids: CSAFGTSGRGAAGRETQYF. The CDR3 DNA reads as TGCAGTGCCTTTGGGACTAGCGGGAGGGGGGCGGCTGGGAGGGAGACCCAGTACTTC.

This clonotype was seen many times. The rearrangement uses TRBV12-3 or TRBV12-4 and TRBJ2-5; perhaps TRBD2 as D (5 bases). V was clipped by 6 bases and J by 0 bases, with 11 bases between them. CDR3 length: 14 residues. The CDR3 spells CASSLSGYQETQYF. The CDR3 DNA reads TGTGCCAGCAGCCTGAGCGGCTACCAAGAGACCCAGTACTTC.

This clonotype was counted between two and nine times. The V gene is TRBV7-8, the J gene TRBJ2-2, with 10 nucleotides matching TRBD2. The J segment lost 5 bases and the V segment lost 5 bases, leaving 17 bases of the junction unmatched. The CDR3 extends over 19 amino acids. CDR1 and CDR2 from the germline V gene are SGHVS and FQNEAQ. CDR3 bases: TGTGCCAGCAGCCCGATGGGGACTAGCGTCCCGATTGGGACCGGGGAGCTGTTTTTT. Protein sequence: CASSPMGTSVPIGTGELFF.

The V and J genes are TRBV3-1 and TRBJ2-7; the match to TRBD2 covers 14 bases. The junction had 6 bases not matched to a gene; V was cut back by 4 bases and J by 4 bases. Germline CDR1 and CDR2: LGHDT and YNNKEL (reference sequence). This CDR3 contains 16 residues. The CDR3 DNA sequence: TGTGCCAGCAGCCCCGGGGGACTAGCGGGAGCTTACGAGCAGTACTTC. Its translation: CASSPGGLAGAYEQYF.

The chain couples TRBV28 to TRBJ2-2; a weak D match, TRBD1 (5 bases). V lost 3 bases and J 1 base, leaving 12 bases between the germline ends. CDR1 is MDHEN, CDR2 SYDVKM, per germline. This CDR3 has 16 amino acids. CDR3 coding DNA: TGTGCCAGCAGTTTCTCGCAGGGTAGGAACACCGGGGAGCTGTTTTTT. Residues: CASSFSQGRNTGELFF.

This chain links TRBV5-6 with TRBJ2-7; no reliable D call. The V gene lost 4 bases and the J gene lost 0 bases, with 11 bases spanning the gap. CDR3 length: 14 residues. Germline values: CDR1 SGHDT, CDR2 YYEEEE. The CDR3 nucleotides read TGTGCCAGCAGCATGGTTCAGAGCTCCTACGAGCAGTACTTC. Encoded protein: CASSMVQSSYEQYF.